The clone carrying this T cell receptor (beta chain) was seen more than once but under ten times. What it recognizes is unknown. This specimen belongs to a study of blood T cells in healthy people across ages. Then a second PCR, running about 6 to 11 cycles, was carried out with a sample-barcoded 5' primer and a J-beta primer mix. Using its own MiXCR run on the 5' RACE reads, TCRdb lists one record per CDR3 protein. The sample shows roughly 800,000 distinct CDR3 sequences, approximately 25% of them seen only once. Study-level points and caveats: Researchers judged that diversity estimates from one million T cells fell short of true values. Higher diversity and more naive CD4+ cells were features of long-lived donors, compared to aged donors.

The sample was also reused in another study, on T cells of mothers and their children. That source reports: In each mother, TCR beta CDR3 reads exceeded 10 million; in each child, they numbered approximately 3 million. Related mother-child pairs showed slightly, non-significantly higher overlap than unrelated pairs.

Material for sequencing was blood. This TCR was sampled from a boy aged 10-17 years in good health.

The CDR3 bases are TGTGCCAGCAGCCCATCGGCTCATCCGGGAAAAAACACCATATATTTT. Residues: CASSPSAHPGKNTIYF. The chain couples TRBV7-9 to TRBJ1-3; D not certain. Trimming took off 5 bases at V and 6 bases at J, with 20 bases between the two ends. The CDR3 has 16 residues. Germline loops: CDR1 SEHNR, CDR2 FQNEAQ (reference sequence).